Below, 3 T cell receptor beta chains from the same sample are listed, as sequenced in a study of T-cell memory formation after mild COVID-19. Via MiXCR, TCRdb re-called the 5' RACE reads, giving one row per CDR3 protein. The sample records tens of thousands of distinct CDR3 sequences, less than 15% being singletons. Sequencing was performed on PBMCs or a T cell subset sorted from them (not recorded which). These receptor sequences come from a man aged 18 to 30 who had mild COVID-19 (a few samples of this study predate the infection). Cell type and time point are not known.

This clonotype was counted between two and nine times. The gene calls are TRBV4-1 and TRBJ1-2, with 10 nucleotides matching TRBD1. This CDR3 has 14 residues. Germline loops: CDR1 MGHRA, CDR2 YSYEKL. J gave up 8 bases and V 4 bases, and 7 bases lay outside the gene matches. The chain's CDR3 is CASSPGQGSGGYTF. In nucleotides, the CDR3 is TGCGCCAGCAGCCCGGGACAGGGGAGCGGCGGCTACACCTTC.

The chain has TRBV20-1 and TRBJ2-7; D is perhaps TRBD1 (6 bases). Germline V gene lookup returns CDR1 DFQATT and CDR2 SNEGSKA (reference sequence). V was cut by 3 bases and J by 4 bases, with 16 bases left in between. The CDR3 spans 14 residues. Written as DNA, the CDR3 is TGCAGTGCTAGCCTGGGGGCTGAAATGTACGAGCAGTACTTC. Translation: CSASLGAEMYEQYF.

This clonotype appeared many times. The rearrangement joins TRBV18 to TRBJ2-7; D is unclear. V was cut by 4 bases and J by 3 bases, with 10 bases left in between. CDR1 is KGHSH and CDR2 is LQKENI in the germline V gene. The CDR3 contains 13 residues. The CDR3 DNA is TGTGCCAGCTCACTAAGCCAGGTCTACGAGCAGTACGTC. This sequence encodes CASSLSQVYEQYV.